The 17 T cell receptor beta chains below come from one sample, sequenced in a study of TIL therapy for anti-PD-1-resistant metastatic lung cancer. Time point indicated: pre-treatment sample, taken before nivolumab and TIL therapy. This was the immunoSEQ v3 assay. The repertoire was sequenced with immunoSEQ multiplex PCR; TCRdb's copy has only in-frame clones and lacks some. This sample yields about 50,000 clones, of which approximately 86% are seen a single time; approximately 5% belongs to the top ten. The source material was blood, sampled at baseline. The receptors were gathered from a person aged 25-80 years with non-small cell lung cancer.

This chain links TRBV2 with TRBJ2-7; either TRBD1 or TRBD2 may fit D (5 bases each). The V and J ends lost 2 bases and 4 bases respectively, with 12 bases between them. The CDR3 covers 14 residues. Germline V CDR1 and CDR2: SNHLY, FYNNEI. The CDR3 region is CASSEQGDRYEQYF. CDR3 nucleotide sequence: TGTGCCAGCAGTGAACAGGGAGACCGTTACGAGCAGTACTTC.

The CDR3 nucleotides are TGCGCCAGCAAAATCCGGGACAGCCGTTTCTTTCCAAATGAGCAGTTCTTC. Amino acid sequence: CASKIRDSRFFPNEQFF. V and J are TRBV5-1 and TRBJ2-1, with TRBD1 identical over 7 bases. Losses at the gene ends were 6 bases for V and 7 bases for J; bases not matched to a gene: 19. Germline values: CDR1 SGHRS, CDR2 YFSETQ. This CDR3 comprises 17 residues.

The chain carries TRBV2 and TRBJ2-3, with TRBD2 identical over 9 bases. With V trimmed by 4 bases and J by 0 bases, 11 bases remained unmatched. The CDR3 is made up of 18 amino acids. Germline V gene data show CDR1 as SNHLY and CDR2 as FYNNEI. The DNA of the CDR3 is TGTGCCAGCAGTGGGTTGGTAGCGGGGGTTCTTAGCACAGATACGCAGTATTTT. Encoded protein: CASSGLVAGVLSTDTQYF.

This clone appeared a single time. The chain joins TRBV10-3 to TRBJ1-5; TRBD1 matches 7 bases. Trimming removed 3 bases from V and 10 bases from J; junction bases left unmatched: 12. The CDR3 is 15 residues long. Germline V gene lookup returns CDR1 ENHRY and CDR2 SYGVKD. The CDR3 nucleotides are TGTGCCATCAGTGAAGAGGGGGCGGACCGGGGACCCCAGCATTTT. Amino acids: CAISEEGADRGPQHF.

The genes are TRBV5-1 and TRBJ2-6; D remains ambiguous. The CDR3 is 16 amino acids. Per the germline V gene, CDR1 is SGHRS and CDR2 is YFSETQ. Trimming removed 2 bases at V and 0 bases at J, with 9 bases between. The CDR3 is CASSFRQNSGANVLTF. The CDR3 region has the DNA TGCGCCAGCAGCTTCCGTCAGAACTCTGGGGCCAACGTCCTGACTTTC. The full variable domain, rest sourced from reference TRBV5-1 and TRBJ2-6, is KAGVTQTPRYLIKTRGQQVTLSCSPISGHRSVSWYQQTPGQGLQFLFEYFSETQRNKGNFPGRFSGRQFSNSRSEMNVSTLELGDSALYLCASSFRQNSGANVLTFGAGSRLTVL.

This CDR3 reads CASSEDVTGINSPLHF. CDR3 DNA sequence: TGTGCCAGCAGTGAAGATGTGACAGGGATTAATTCACCCCTCCACTTT. The V gene is TRBV6-1, the J gene TRBJ1-6; 7 bases map to TRBD1. The CDR3 runs 16 residues. Looked up from germline, CDR1 is MNHNS and CDR2 is SASEGT. V was clipped by 1 base and J by 6 bases; unmatched bases: 6.

The gene calls are TRBV28 and TRBJ1-2; D not resolved. Trimming took 3 bases from V and 4 from J, leaving 6 bases between them. The CDR3 spans 12 residues. In germline, CDR1 is MDHEN, CDR2 SYDVKM. CDR3: CASSFRGYGYTF. As DNA, the CDR3 is TGTGCCAGCAGTTTCCGGGGCTATGGCTACACCTTC.

The chain carries TRBV25-1 and TRBJ2-3; 8 positions match TRBD1. CDR3 size: 15 residues. Germline trimming cut 2 bases from V and 2 bases from J; bases unmatched to any gene: 3. The germline CDR1 and CDR2 sequences are MGHDK and SYGVNS. CDR3 sequence: CASSEGQGVTDTQYF. CDR3 sequence (DNA): TGTGCCAGCAGTGAAGGACAGGGAGTCACAGATACGCAGTATTTT. Full variable domain (remainder filled in from reference TRBV25-1 and TRBJ2-3): EADIYQTPRYLVIGTGKKITLECSQTMGHDKMYWYQQDPGMELHLIHYSYGVNSTEKGDLSSESTVSRIRTEHFPLTLESARPSHTSQYLCASSEGQGVTDTQYFGPGTRLTVL.

The chain couples TRBV2 to TRBJ1-4, with unresolved D. The CDR3 contains 12 residues. V gave up 6 bases and J gave up 0 bases, with 2 bases separating them. The germline gives CDR1 SNHLY, CDR2 FYNNEI. For the CDR3, the DNA is TGTGCCAGCAGAACAACTAATGAAAAACTGTTTTTT. Amino acid sequence: CASRTTNEKLFF.

V gene TRBV7-2 combines with J gene TRBJ2-7, with a tentative D call TRBD2 (6 bases). Trimming pared 3 bases from V and 7 bases from J, leaving 16 bases between. Germline CDR1 and CDR2: SGHTA and FQGNSA. The CDR3 has 14 amino acids. The CDR3 is CASSFGGGGREQYF. The CDR3 DNA reads as TGTGCCAGCAGCTTCGGGGGAGGAGGTCGAGAGCAGTACTTC. Full variable domain (rest looked up from reference TRBV7-2 and TRBJ2-7): GAGVSQSPSNKVTEKGKDVELRCDPISGHTALYWYRQSLGQGLEFLIYFQGNSAPDKSGLPSDRFSAERTGGSVSTLTIQRTQQEDSAVYLCASSFGGGGREQYFGPGTRLTVT.

This chain joins TRBV6-4 and TRBJ2-2; the match to TRBD1 covers 10 bases. The ends lost 4 bases at V and 4 bases at J; junction bases unmatched: 0. Germline lookup yields CDR1 MRHNA and CDR2 SNTAGT. The CDR3 is 14 residues long. The CDR3 DNA follows: TGTGCCAGCAGTGGGACAGGGGGCACCGGGGAGCTGTTTTTT. This sequence encodes CASSGTGGTGELFF.

The chain recombines TRBV7-8 with TRBJ2-1; 10 nucleotides agree with TRBD2. This CDR3 region has 19 residues. After removal of 1 base from V and 8 bases from J, the junction contained 17 bases not matched to a gene. In germline, CDR1 is SGHVS, CDR2 FQNEAQ. The CDR3 nucleotides read TGTGCCAGCAGCTTAGTGCGGCTAGCGGGGGCGCCAAGAGAATATGAGCAGTTCTTC. This gives the protein CASSLVRLAGAPREYEQFF.

This chain uses TRBV14 with TRBJ2-2; D is undetermined. Trimming pared 3 bases from V and 6 bases from J, leaving 5 bases between. Germline loops: CDR1 SGHDN, CDR2 FVKESK. The CDR3 spans 12 residues. Here the CDR3 reads CASSHNAGELFF. The CDR3 DNA reads as TGTGCCAGCAGCCACAATGCCGGGGAGCTGTTTTTT.

This chain connects TRBV19 to TRBJ2-1; TRBD1 matches 7 bases. Germline V gene lookup returns CDR1 LNHDA and CDR2 SQIVND (reference sequence). CDR3 length: 17 residues. Germline trimming cut 3 bases from V and 3 bases from J; bases unmatched to any gene: 11. As DNA, the CDR3 is TGTGCCAGTAGTATGGGGGACAGACCTGAAAACTACAATGAGCAGTTCTTC. This codes for CASSMGDRPENYNEQFF.

The table lists this clone with a count of one. The gene calls are TRBV28 and TRBJ1-2, with D tentatively TRBD1 (6 bases). V was trimmed by 3 bases and J by 8 bases, leaving 22 bases between them. There are 16 residues in the CDR3. The germline CDR1 and CDR2 sequences are MDHEN and SYDVKM. The CDR3 reads CASSFNGFAQTGGYTF. The CDR3 DNA follows: TGTGCCAGCAGTTTCAACGGGTTTGCCCAGACAGGAGGCTACACCTTC.

The rearrangement links TRBV27 to TRBJ2-6, with D unresolved. Germline V gene lookup returns CDR1 MNHEY and CDR2 SMNVEV (reference sequence). V was clipped by 5 bases and J by 0 bases, with 11 bases between them. CDR3 length equals 16 residues. CDR3 DNA sequence: TGTGCCAGCAGTACCCCACGGAGCTCTGGGGCCAACGTCCTGACTTTC. Amino acids: CASSTPRSSGANVLTF.

This chain links TRBV7-3 with TRBJ1-1; 10 bases are shared with TRBD1. Looked up from germline, CDR1 is SGHTA and CDR2 is FQGTGA. The CDR3 has 15 residues. Unmatched junction bases numbered 3, after V lost 2 bases and J lost 3 bases. CDR3 DNA sequence: TGTGCCAGCAGCTTACTGGGACAGGGGCACACTGAAGCTTTCTTT. Protein product: CASSLLGQGHTEAFF. Drawing the rest from reference TRBV7-3 and TRBJ1-1, the complete variable domain is GAGVSQTPSNKVTEKGKYVELRCDPISGHTALYWYRQSLGQGPEFLIYFQGTGAADDSGLPNDRFFAVRPEGSVSTLKIQRTERGDSAVYLCASSLLGQGHTEAFFGQGTRLTVV.